Listed here are 30 T cell receptor beta chains from one sample, sequenced in a study of shared clonotypes between healthy human individuals. Clones were read by immunoSEQ multiplex PCR, and TCRdb kept only the in-frame ones, dropping some. The sample lists some 1,100,000 clones; approximately 80% were seen once. The sequenced sample was memory CD4+ T cells from PBMCs. This sample's subset: CD45RA-negative fraction. The origin of the receptors is a man aged 18 to 29 in good health. Some clones in this sample may be carry-over from other donors' samples.

The V and J genes are TRBV5-5 and TRBJ2-7, with 7 bases identical to TRBD2. The CDR3 covers 15 residues. CDR1 SGHKS and CDR2 YYEKEE come from the germline V gene (reference sequence). The V and J ends lost 4 bases and 2 bases, in that order; junction bases with no gene match: 9. CDR3 in DNA: TGTGCCAGCAGCCCCCGCGGGAGAATGGCCTACGAGCAGTACTTC. This translates into CASSPRGRMAYEQYF.

This rearrangement joins TRBV6-1 to TRBJ1-1; D is unresolved. This CDR3 spans 15 amino acids. V was cut by 4 bases and J by 0 bases, with 12 bases left in between. Per germline, CDR1 MNHNS and CDR2 SASEGT. CDR3 sequence: CASSVQSQLNTEAFF. As DNA, the CDR3 is TGTGCCAGCAGTGTACAGAGTCAGCTGAACACTGAAGCTTTCTTT.

The V and J genes are TRBV4-1 and TRBJ2-7; a possible D gene is TRBD1 (6 bases). This CDR3 region has 15 residues. V lost 1 base, J lost 2 bases, and 12 bases lay in between. In germline, CDR1 is MGHRA, CDR2 YSYEKL. Here the CDR3 DNA reads TGCGCCAGCAGCCAAGTGGGCCAGGGGACCTACGAGCAGTACTTC. This gives the protein CASSQVGQGTYEQYF.

This clone showed up just once. The chain combines TRBV28 with TRBJ2-4; D could derive from TRBD1 or TRBD2 (5 bases each). The CDR3 extends over 18 amino acids. Deletions cut 4 bases from V and 0 bases from J, with 19 bases between. The germline V gene encodes CDR1 MDHEN and CDR2 SYDVKM. CDR3 DNA: TGTGCCAGCAGTTCCTCCGGGGCCGGACGGCTAGCCAAAAACATTCAGTACTTC. It yields the protein CASSSSGAGRLAKNIQYF.

There are a few counts of this clone. Other DNA sequences within the sample encode an identical CDR3. This chain uses TRBV18 with TRBJ1-2; 7 bases fit TRBD1. The ends lost 2 bases at V and 2 bases at J; junction bases unmatched: 2. The CDR3 covers 14 residues. Germline values: CDR1 KGHSH, CDR2 LQKENI. CDR3 residues: CASSPGQENYGYTF. The CDR3 region has the DNA TGTGCCAGCTCACCAGGACAGGAGAACTATGGCTACACCTTC.

CDR3 sequence (DNA): TGTGCCAGCAGCCCCGGGACTAGCGGGAGCCATGAGCAGTTCTTC. It translates to CASSPGTSGSHEQFF. This chain uses TRBV11-3 with TRBJ2-1; 14 nucleotides agree with TRBD2. The CDR3 consists of 15 residues. CDR1 SGHNT and CDR2 YENEEA come from the germline V gene. Trimming cost V 5 bases and J 8 bases; bases outside gene matches: 5.

This clone has just a few counts. V usage is TRBV30 and J usage is TRBJ1-5; D may be TRBD1 (6 bases). Germline V gene lookup returns CDR1 GTSNPN and CDR2 SVGIG (reference sequence). The V end was cut by 0 bases, the J end by 2 bases, with 14 bases between. This CDR3 contains 16 residues. This CDR3 is CAWSVRTVRGNQPQHF. The CDR3 DNA is TGTGCCTGGAGTGTAAGGACAGTCCGGGGCAATCAGCCCCAGCATTTT.

Notes on this clone: The sample holds other DNA sequences that translate to the same CDR3. This sequence joins TRBV18 and TRBJ2-7; 11 nucleotides line up with TRBD2. The CDR3 covers 15 residues. CDR1 is KGHSH, CDR2 LQKENI, per germline. J was trimmed by 3 bases and V by 2 bases; bases with no gene match: 3. The CDR3 coding sequence is TGTGCCAGCTCACCAGGGACTAGCGGCAACTACGAGCAGTACTTC. It specifies CASSPGTSGNYEQYF. The full variable domain, its missing parts supplied by reference TRBV18 and TRBJ2-7, is NAGVMQNPRHLVRRRGQEARLRCSPMKGHSHVYWYRQLPEEGLKFMVYLQKENIIDESGMPKERFSAEFPKEGPSILRIQQVVRGDSAAYFCASSPGTSGNYEQYFGPGTRLTVT.

J is TRBJ1-6 and V is TRBV7-2; D is unresolved. CDR1 and CDR2 (germline): SGHTA, FQGNSA. Between the trimmed V and J ends, which lost 5 bases and 8 bases, there was a span of 10 bases. The CDR3 has 13 amino acids. CDR3 protein: CASSPQVHSPLHF. The CDR3 DNA is TGTGCCAGCAGCCCACAAGTACATTCACCCCTCCACTTT.

V gene TRBV28 combines with J gene TRBJ2-7; no firm D call. Germline CDR1 MDHEN, CDR2 SYDVKM. The V end was cut by 2 bases, the J end by 3 bases, with 8 bases between. This CDR3 contains 13 residues. The CDR3 bases are TGTGCCAGCAGTTTACACCTTCTCTACGAGCAGTACTTC. This encodes CASSLHLLYEQYF. Together with reference TRBV28 and TRBJ2-7, the CDR3 gives the full variable domain: DVKVTQSSRYLVKRTGEKVFLECVQDMDHENMFWYRQDPGLGLRLIYFSYDVKMKEKGDIPEGYSVSREKKERFSLILESASTNQTSMYLCASSLHLLYEQYFGPGTRLTVT.

V and J are TRBV5-4 and TRBJ1-1; D is ambiguous. This CDR3 contains 17 residues. The V gene lost 0 bases and the J gene lost 1 base, with 16 bases spanning the gap. Germline V gives CDR1 SGHNT, CDR2 YYREEE (reference sequence). CDR3 protein: CASSLARATTPNTEAFF. As DNA, the CDR3 is TGTGCCAGCAGCTTGGCGAGAGCGACAACCCCGAACACTGAAGCTTTCTTT. The whole variable domain, remainder taken from reference TRBV5-4 and TRBJ1-1, is ETGVTQSPTHLIKTRGQQVTLRCSSQSGHNTVSWYQQALGQGPQFIFQYYREEENGRGNFPPRFSGLQFPNYSSELNVNALELDDSALYLCASSLARATTPNTEAFFGQGTRLTVV.

The chain couples TRBV27 to TRBJ2-7; D perhaps matches TRBD2 (6 bases). This CDR3 is 16 amino acids long. Germline lookup yields CDR1 MNHEY and CDR2 SMNVEV (reference sequence). With 4 bases removed from V and 2 bases from J, the gap between germline ends came to 18 bases. CDR3 bases: TGTGCCAGCAGTTCCCGGCCTGGGACTGGCCCCTACGAGCAGTACTTC. Protein: CASSSRPGTGPYEQYF.

Turning to this clone: The sample contains more than one DNA sequence encoding this CDR3. The rearrangement uses TRBV5-1 and TRBJ1-3; D gene ambiguous. Germline CDR1 is SGHRS and CDR2 is YFSETQ. Between the trimmed V and J ends, which lost 0 bases and 0 bases, there was a span of 1 base. The CDR3 extends over 13 amino acids. CDR3 bases: TGCGCCAGCAGCTTGGGCTCTGGAAACACCATATATTTT. This codes for CASSLGSGNTIYF.

J is TRBJ1-4 and V is TRBV7-9; D gene ambiguous. Germline assignment: CDR1 SEHNR and CDR2 FQNEAQ (reference sequence). V was pared by 1 base and J by 4 bases, with 10 bases between. This CDR3 region has 15 residues. CDR3 residues: CASSLDTTFNEKLFF. The CDR3 bases are TGTGCCAGCAGCTTAGATACAACATTTAATGAAAAACTGTTTTTT.

The rearrangement joins TRBV4-2 to TRBJ2-1, with TRBD2 matching over 7 bases. The germline CDR1 and CDR2 sequences are LGHNA and YNFKEQ. With 0 bases clipped from V and 10 bases from J, the junction kept 18 bases outside the gene matches. CDR3 length: 18 amino acids. In nucleotides, the CDR3 is TGTGCCAGCAGCCAAGAGGAAATTAGCGGGCCGGTGGTTGGGGAGCAGTTCTTC. This codes for CASSQEEISGPVVGEQFF.

The chain links TRBV5-4 to TRBJ2-7; D gene unclear. The V end lost 0 bases, the J end lost 0 bases, and 10 bases lay between the germline ends. Germline CDR1 SGHNT, CDR2 YYREEE (reference sequence). There are 15 residues in the CDR3. CDR3 in amino acids: CASSLGRYGSYEQYF. In nucleotides, the CDR3 is TGTGCCAGCAGCTTGGGGCGTTATGGCTCCTACGAGCAGTACTTC.

The chain joins TRBV28 to TRBJ2-3; 7 positions agree with TRBD1. This CDR3 has 15 residues. With V trimmed by 5 bases and J by 15 bases, 20 bases remained unmatched. CDR1 MDHEN and CDR2 SYDVKM come from the germline V gene. CDR3 coding DNA: TGTGCCAGCAGTCCTACGCGAACCGGGACAGAGACGCTATATTTT. Protein: CASSPTRTGTETLYF.

The chain uses TRBV5-1 and TRBJ2-5; TRBD2 aligns across 12 bases. V gave up 0 bases and J gave up 5 bases; unmatched junction bases: 8. Germline loops: CDR1 SGHRS, CDR2 YFSETQ. The CDR3 consists of 17 residues. CDR3 sequence reads: CASSLGLAGVLTETQYF. Here the CDR3 DNA reads TGCGCCAGCAGCTTGGGACTAGCGGGAGTTCTGACGGAGACCCAGTACTTC.

The chain combines TRBV10-3 with TRBJ2-3, with D unclear. V lost 4 bases and J 4 bases, leaving 18 bases between the germline ends. The germline V gene has CDR1 ENHRY and CDR2 SYGVKD. CDR3 length equals 16 residues. CDR3: CAISARTATNSDTQYF. The CDR3 DNA follows: TGTGCCATCAGTGCCCGGACGGCTACAAACTCAGATACGCAGTATTTT.

V usage is TRBV10-2 and J usage is TRBJ1-1; unclear D gene. The CDR3 loop spans 15 amino acids. In germline, CDR1 is WSHSY, CDR2 SAAADI. Trimming removed 6 bases from V and 1 base from J, with 15 bases in between. The CDR3 DNA reads TGCGCCAGCAGGGTCCAAACTTCAGGGAACACTGAAGCTTTCTTT. Its protein is CASRVQTSGNTEAFF.

V usage is TRBV25-1 and J usage is TRBJ2-1; 8 positions agree with TRBD2. Trimming cost V 4 bases and J 0 bases; bases outside gene matches: 5. This CDR3 has 16 residues. Germline CDR1 and CDR2: MGHDK and SYGVNS. This CDR3 reads CASSALGTSSYNEQFF. The CDR3 nucleotides read TGTGCCAGCAGTGCGCTGGGGACTAGCTCCTACAATGAGCAGTTCTTC.

The chain is built from TRBV28 and TRBJ2-2, with 9 positions matching TRBD1. This CDR3 is built from 13 residues. J lost 6 bases, V lost 9 bases, and 5 bases had no gene match. The V gene's germline CDR1 is MDHEN and CDR2 SYDVKM. CDR3 coding DNA: TGTGCCAGTGGGACAGGGCAGCCCGGGGAGCTGTTTTTT. This gives the protein CASGTGQPGELFF. The full variable domain, with the rest looked up from reference TRBV28 and TRBJ2-2, is DVKVTQSSRYLVKRTGEKVFLECVQDMDHENMFWYRQDPGLGLRLIYFSYDVKMKEKGDIPEGYSVSREKKERFSLILESASTNQTSMYLCASGTGQPGELFFGEGSRLTVL.

The V and J genes are TRBV7-2 and TRBJ2-3; no clear D gene. CDR1 and CDR2 (germline): SGHTA, FQGNSA. CDR3 size: 14 residues. The V gene lost 2 bases and the J gene lost 1 base, with 7 bases spanning the gap. The CDR3 nucleotides are TGTGCCAGCAGCTTATCACCAGGCACAGATACGCAGTATTTT. Its translation is CASSLSPGTDTQYF.

The V gene is TRBV9, the J gene TRBJ1-1, with TRBD1 matching 7 bases. Germline assignment: CDR1 SGDLS and CDR2 YYNGEE. The CDR3 contains 14 residues. V trimming: 3 bases; J trimming: 0 bases; junction bases outside the gene matches: 2. CDR3 coding DNA: TGTGCCAGCAGCGACAGGGGAGTGAACACTGAAGCTTTCTTT. Translating it yields CASSDRGVNTEAFF.

This clone showed up just a few times. The chain carries TRBV2 and TRBJ2-7; 7 bases map to TRBD1. With 5 bases clipped from V and 2 bases from J, the junction kept 6 bases outside the gene matches. CDR3 size: 14 residues. Germline loops: CDR1 SNHLY, CDR2 FYNNEI. The CDR3 reads CASSPLTGTYEQYF. The CDR3 DNA follows: TGTGCCAGCAGTCCTTTGACAGGGACCTACGAGCAGTACTTC.

The chain couples TRBV28 to TRBJ2-7, with D unclear. V was cut by 7 bases and J by 2 bases, with 12 bases left in between. The CDR3 loop spans 13 amino acids. The V gene's germline CDR1 is MDHEN and CDR2 SYDVKM. CDR3 residues: CASTPPRTYEQYF. The DNA for the CDR3 is TGTGCCAGCACCCCCCCGCGGACCTACGAGCAGTACTTC.

The V and J genes are TRBV7-3 and TRBJ2-3; D may be TRBD2 (5 bases). Germline V gene sequence: CDR1 SGHTA, CDR2 FQGTGA. Between the trimmed V and J ends, which lost 1 base and 2 bases, there was a span of 10 bases. The CDR3 sequence is 15 residues long. The CDR3 protein is CASSLNGITTDTQYF. The CDR3 DNA reads TGTGCCAGCAGCTTAAACGGGATAACCACAGATACGCAGTATTTT.

V gene TRBV18 combines with J gene TRBJ2-1; TRBD1 aligns across 8 bases. The germline CDR1 and CDR2 sequences are KGHSH and LQKENI. The CDR3 totals 14 residues. J lost 7 bases, V lost 4 bases, and 6 bases had no gene match. The CDR3 region is CASSQNRGENEQFF. In DNA, the CDR3 is TGTGCCAGCTCACAAAACAGGGGGGAAAATGAGCAGTTCTTC.

This sequence joins TRBV6-1 and TRBJ1-4; D unresolved. The CDR3 covers 13 residues. V lost 7 bases, J lost 8 bases, and 14 bases lay in between. Germline CDR1 is MNHNS and CDR2 is SASEGT. The CDR3 sequence: CASIEVFGEKLFF. CDR3 DNA sequence: TGTGCCAGCATTGAGGTCTTTGGAGAAAAACTGTTTTTT.

The chain uses TRBV27 and TRBJ1-3; D gene uncertain. The CDR3 totals 13 residues. The V end lost 6 bases, the J end lost 3 bases, and 9 bases lay between the germline ends. From germline, CDR1 is MNHEY and CDR2 SMNVEV (reference sequence). This CDR3 is CASRQASGNTIYF. For the CDR3, the DNA is TGTGCCAGCAGGCAGGCTAGTGGAAACACCATATATTTT.